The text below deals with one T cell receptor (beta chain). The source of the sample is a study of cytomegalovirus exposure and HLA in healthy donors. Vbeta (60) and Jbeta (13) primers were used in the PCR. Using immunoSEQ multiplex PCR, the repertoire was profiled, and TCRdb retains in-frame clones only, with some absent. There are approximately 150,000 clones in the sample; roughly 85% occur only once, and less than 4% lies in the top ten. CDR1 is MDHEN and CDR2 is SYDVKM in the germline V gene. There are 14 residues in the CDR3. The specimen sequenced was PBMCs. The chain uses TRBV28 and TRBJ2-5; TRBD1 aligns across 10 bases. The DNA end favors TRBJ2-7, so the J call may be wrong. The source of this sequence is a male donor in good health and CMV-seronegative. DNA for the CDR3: TGTGCCAGCTATGACAGGGGGCTCCGCTACGAGCAGTACTTC. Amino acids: CASYDRGLRYEQYF.